Shown below are 25 T cell receptor beta chains from a single sample sequenced in a study of blood T cell repertoires in COVID-19. Produced via immunoSEQ multiplex PCR; TCRdb's table is partial and in-frame only. The sample has about 160,000 clones, 70% to 85% seen once. The sample comprised peripheral blood. The receptors were sampled from a woman aged 40 to 50 with COVID-19, enrolled during active disease.

The chain uses TRBV7-6 and TRBJ2-2; 8 nucleotides line up with TRBD2. V gave up 7 bases and J gave up 1 base; unmatched junction bases: 8. Germline CDR1 and CDR2: SGHVS and FNYEAQ. The CDR3 sequence is 16 residues long. The DNA of the CDR3 is TGTGCCAGCACCCCACGGGGGGGCAAGAACACCGGGGAGCTGTTTTTT. Amino acids: CASTPRGGKNTGELFF.

The genes are TRBV4-1 and TRBJ1-2; no definite D call. In germline, CDR1 is MGHRA, CDR2 YSYEKL. This CDR3 spans 14 amino acids. Between the trimmed V and J ends, which lost 0 bases and 6 bases, there was a span of 11 bases. CDR3 sequence reads: CASSQDRGYHGYTF. Here the CDR3 DNA reads TGCGCCAGCAGCCAAGATCGAGGGTACCATGGCTACACCTTC.

The rearrangement uses TRBV6-1 and TRBJ2-5; the match to TRBD1 covers 9 bases. The CDR3 runs to 14 residues. Germline V gives CDR1 MNHNS, CDR2 SASEGT. With V trimmed by 1 base and J by 6 bases, 3 bases remained unmatched. CDR3 in DNA: TGTGCCAGCAGTGAAGGGGGACAGGGAAAGACCCAGTACTTC. As protein: CASSEGGQGKTQYF.

The chain carries TRBV2 and TRBJ1-4; D gene uncertain. V lost 4 bases, J lost 3 bases, and 12 bases lay in between. CDR1 is SNHLY and CDR2 is FYNNEI in the germline V gene. The CDR3 spans 15 residues. CDR3 in DNA: TGTGCCAGCAGTGGGAGACCGGAGGCTAATGAAAAACTGTTTTTT. It yields the protein CASSGRPEANEKLFF.

The chain links TRBV5-1 to TRBJ2-1; 12 nucleotides agree with TRBD2. Trimming at V came to 4 bases and at J to 5 bases, leaving 4 bases not matched to a gene. Germline-derived CDR1 and CDR2 are SGHRS and YFSETQ. The CDR3 contains 15 residues. The CDR3 reads CASSAGLAGNNEQFF. The CDR3 coding sequence is TGCGCCAGCAGCGCGGGACTAGCGGGCAACAATGAGCAGTTCTTC.

V and J are TRBV9 and TRBJ2-5, with TRBD1 as a possible D gene (6 bases). V was trimmed by 3 bases and J by 5 bases, leaving 17 bases between them. This CDR3 comprises 15 residues. From germline, CDR1 is SGDLS and CDR2 YYNGEE. The CDR3 DNA follows: TGTGCCAGCAGCGGGACAGTGGGGCCTCAGGAGACCCAGTACTTC. This gives the protein CASSGTVGPQETQYF.

This chain links TRBV19 with TRBJ1-4, with D uncertain. Trimming shortened V by 3 bases and J by 0 bases, and 14 bases separated the two germline ends. The CDR3 has 17 amino acids. Germline loops: CDR1 LNHDA, CDR2 SQIVND (reference sequence). As DNA, the CDR3 is TGTGCCAGTAGTATTTTTTTAAGCCTTGCAACTAATGAAAAACTGTTTTTT. Protein product: CASSIFLSLATNEKLFF.

V usage is TRBV6-5 and J usage is TRBJ1-2, with TRBD1 matching over 9 bases. CDR3 length: 15 amino acids. V shed 0 bases, J shed 1 base, and the junction held 0 bases outside the gene matches. Germline V gene data show CDR1 as MNHEY and CDR2 as SVGAGI. The CDR3 bases are TGTGCCAGCAGTTACTCGGGACAGGGTAACTATGGCTACACCTTC. Protein product: CASSYSGQGNYGYTF.

The chain has TRBV9 and TRBJ1-4; D may be TRBD1 (6 bases). Germline V gene sequence: CDR1 SGDLS, CDR2 YYNGEE. V was trimmed by 8 bases and J by 1 base, leaving 9 bases between them. The CDR3 extends over 13 amino acids. The CDR3 sequence is CARAQGTNEKLFF. The DNA for the CDR3 is TGTGCCAGGGCACAGGGAACTAATGAAAAACTGTTTTTT.

This clone was seen a few times. The gene calls are TRBV7-3 and TRBJ1-6; D remains ambiguous. The CDR3 is 14 amino acids. Germline-derived CDR1 and CDR2 are SGHTA and FQGTGA. The V and J ends lost 3 bases and 9 bases respectively, with 12 bases between them. In nucleotides, the CDR3 is TGTGCCAGCAGCTTCACCCCGACGGGTTCACCCCTCCACTTT. Protein: CASSFTPTGSPLHF.

The chain joins TRBV30 to TRBJ2-7, with D perhaps TRBD2 (5 bases). Germline-derived CDR1 and CDR2 are GTSNPN and SVGIG (reference sequence). The CDR3 loop spans 13 amino acids. V lost 3 bases and J 0 bases, leaving 9 bases between the germline ends. CDR3 nucleotides: TGTGCCTGGAGGCGGGCAAGCTCCTACGAGCAGTACTTC. It is translated as CAWRRASSYEQYF.

The rearrangement links TRBV30 to TRBJ2-1, with TRBD2 identical over 13 bases. Germline lookup yields CDR1 GTSNPN and CDR2 SVGIG (reference sequence). This CDR3 comprises 16 residues. Trimming removed 3 bases from V and 5 bases from J; junction bases left unmatched: 7. The CDR3 spells CAWSGGLAGENNEQFF. In nucleotides, the CDR3 is TGTGCCTGGAGCGGAGGACTAGCGGGAGAAAACAATGAGCAGTTCTTC.

The chain recombines TRBV7-6 with TRBJ1-4; 7 bases line up with TRBD1. Germline lookup yields CDR1 SGHVS and CDR2 FNYEAQ. The CDR3 totals 20 residues. The J segment lost 0 bases and the V segment lost 4 bases, leaving 17 bases of the junction unmatched. The CDR3 DNA sequence: TGTGCCAGCAGCTCGCGACCCCCTCGGATGCAGGGGGCAACTAATGAAAAACTGTTTTTT. Translation: CASSSRPPRMQGATNEKLFF.

V is TRBV6-5 and J is TRBJ2-7, with 9 bases fitting TRBD2. The length of the CDR3 is 16 residues. Germline CDR1 is MNHEY and CDR2 is SVGAGI. Losses at the gene ends were 0 bases for V and 3 bases for J; bases not matched to a gene: 6. The CDR3 sequence: CASSYSKAGGGYEQYF. CDR3 DNA: TGTGCCAGCAGTTACTCGAAAGCGGGAGGTGGCTACGAGCAGTACTTC.

This chain joins TRBV6-5 and TRBJ1-1; D is ambiguous. Trimming stripped 6 bases from V and 10 bases from J, with 15 bases between. The length of the CDR3 is 12 residues. CDR1 MNHEY and CDR2 SVGAGI come from the germline V gene. The CDR3 bases are TGTGCCAGCAGCACTCAAGCTAGCCCAGCTTTCTTT. As protein: CASSTQASPAFF.

The J gene is TRBJ1-3, the V gene TRBV3-1 (or the pseudogene TRBV3-2); TRBD1 is a possible D gene (5 bases). Germline assignment: CDR1 LGHDT and CDR2 YNNKEL (reference sequence). V was clipped by 4 bases and J by 0 bases, with 7 bases between them. The CDR3 is 14 amino acids. The CDR3 DNA reads TGTGCCAGCAGCCGACAGAACTCTGGAAACACCATATATTTT. Translation gives CASSRQNSGNTIYF.

The chain combines TRBV7-9 with TRBJ2-1; D might be TRBD2 (6 bases). In germline, CDR1 is SEHNR, CDR2 FQNEAQ (reference sequence). CDR3 length: 15 residues. V shed 3 bases and J shed 6 bases, with 15 bases lying between them. CDR3 in DNA: TGTGCCAGCAGCTTCGGGACTCTTACCTCCAATGAGCAGTTCTTC. Translated: CASSFGTLTSNEQFF. The full variable domain, its missing parts supplied by reference TRBV7-9 and TRBJ2-1, is DTGVSQNPRHKITKRGQNVTFRCDPISEHNRLYWYRQTLGQGPEFLTYFQNEAQLEKSRLLSDRFSAERPKGSFSTLEIQRTEQGDSAMYLCASSFGTLTSNEQFFGPGTRLTVL.

The chain uses TRBV29-1 and TRBJ2-1, with TRBD1 as a possible D gene (6 bases). From germline, CDR1 is SQVTM and CDR2 ANQGSEA. V was clipped by 4 bases and J by 0 bases, with 19 bases between them. The CDR3 loop spans 17 amino acids. CDR3 DNA sequence: TGCAGCGTTGCTAAGGGGACATCATCCTTCTCCTACAATGAGCAGTTCTTC. Translation gives CSVAKGTSSFSYNEQFF.

The CDR3 DNA is TGTGCCAGCAGCTTCGACGTGGGAGGGAGTTCACCCCTCCACTTT. Translating gives CASSFDVGGSSPLHF. V gene TRBV5-6 combines with J gene TRBJ1-6; D remains unclear. The CDR3 has 15 residues. Germline assignment: CDR1 SGHDT and CDR2 YYEEEE. The germline V and J ends were trimmed by 2 bases and 9 bases, with 15 bases remaining between them.

This clone turned up a few times. V is TRBV3-1 (or the pseudogene TRBV3-2) and J is TRBJ1-6; 8 positions match TRBD1. Unmatched junction bases numbered 5, after V lost 1 base and J lost 6 bases. The germline CDR1 and CDR2 sequences are LGHDT and YNNKEL (reference sequence). CDR3 size: 16 residues. CDR3 amino acids: CASSQAGQGSNSPLHF. CDR3 in DNA: TGTGCCAGCAGCCAAGCCGGACAGGGTTCTAATTCACCCCTCCACTTT.

The V gene is TRBV7-9, the J gene TRBJ1-1; no firm D call. V lost 4 bases and J 2 bases, leaving 8 bases between the germline ends. CDR1 and CDR2 from the germline V gene are SEHNR and FQNEAQ (reference sequence). This CDR3 is 13 amino acids long. In nucleotides, the CDR3 is TGTGCCAGCAGCTCCCCCCGTAACACTGAAGCTTTCTTT. This translates into CASSSPRNTEAFF.

The chain combines TRBV2 with TRBJ1-4; 8 nucleotides align to TRBD1. Losses at the gene ends were 1 base for V and 7 bases for J; bases not matched to a gene: 5. The CDR3 spans 15 residues. Germline V CDR1 and CDR2: SNHLY, FYNNEI. CDR3 sequence: CASSEGQGTIEKLFF. The CDR3, as DNA: TGTGCCAGCAGTGAAGGACAGGGGACCATTGAAAAACTGTTTTTT.

The chain's CDR3 is CASSVASPGYEQYF. CDR3 in DNA: TGTGCCAGCAGCGTAGCCTCGCCAGGCTACGAGCAGTACTTC. This rearrangement joins TRBV9 to TRBJ2-7; D gene ambiguous. With 0 bases removed from V and 3 bases from J, the gap between germline ends came to 10 bases. The CDR3 runs 14 residues. In germline, CDR1 is SGDLS, CDR2 YYNGEE.

The rearrangement uses TRBV5-1 and TRBJ2-1; tentatively, D is TRBD1 (5 bases). The CDR3 contains 14 residues. V lost 1 base and J 7 bases, leaving 12 bases between the germline ends. Per germline, CDR1 SGHRS and CDR2 YFSETQ. CDR3 sequence: CASSLFQAGNEQFF. The CDR3 DNA reads TGCGCCAGCAGCTTGTTTCAGGCAGGGAATGAGCAGTTCTTC.

This chain joins TRBV3-1 (or the pseudogene TRBV3-2) and TRBJ1-5, with no clear D. In germline, CDR1 is LGHDT, CDR2 YNNKEL (reference sequence). V dropped 1 base and J dropped 9 bases, with 16 bases sitting between them. CDR3 length: 15 residues. The CDR3 loop is CASSQATVGRGPQHF. In nucleotides, the CDR3 is TGTGCCAGCAGCCAAGCTACAGTGGGCCGGGGGCCCCAGCATTTT.